The T cell receptor beta chain under discussion was sequenced for a study of cytomegalovirus exposure and HLA in healthy donors. About this clone: Its cognate antigen is unknown.

Broader study findings: Later work showed greater clonal expansion in HLA-associated TCR beta chains than in equally common others.

The CDR3 loop spans 14 amino acids. CDR1 and CDR2 (germline): GTSNPN, SVGIG (reference sequence). The junction had 6 bases not matched to a gene; V was cut back by 8 bases and J by 5 bases. A multiplex PCR was run with 60 Vbeta primers and 13 Jbeta primers. The method was immunoSEQ multiplex PCR; TCRdb's version includes in-frame clones alone and lacks a portion of them. The table lists roughly 150,000 clones, about 79% of them singletons, with roughly 0.7% in the top ten. This clonotype was obtained from a male donor in good health and CMV-seronegative. The gene calls are TRBV30 and TRBJ2-5, with 15 bases fitting TRBD2. The material sequenced was PBMCs. The CDR3 here is CAQGLAGGRETQYF. In nucleotides, the CDR3 is TGTGCCCAGGGACTAGCGGGAGGCCGGGAGACCCAGTACTTC.